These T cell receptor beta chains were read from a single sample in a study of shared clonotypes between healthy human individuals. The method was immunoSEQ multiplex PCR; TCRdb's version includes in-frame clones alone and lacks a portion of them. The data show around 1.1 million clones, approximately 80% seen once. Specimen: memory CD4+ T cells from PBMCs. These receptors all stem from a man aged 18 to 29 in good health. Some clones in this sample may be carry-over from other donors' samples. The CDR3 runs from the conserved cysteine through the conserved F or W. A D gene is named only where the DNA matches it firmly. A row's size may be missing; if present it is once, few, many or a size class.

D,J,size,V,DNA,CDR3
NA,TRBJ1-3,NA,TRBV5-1,TGCGCCAGCAGCTTGGGGTCAGGCTCTGGAAACACCATATATTTT,CASSLGSGSGNTIYF
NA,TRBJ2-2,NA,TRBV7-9,TGTGCCAGCAGCTTTCGGGGCGCGAACACCGGGGAGCTGTTTTTT,CASSFRGANTGELFF
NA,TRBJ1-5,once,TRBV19,TGTGCCAGTAGGGACGGAAATCAGCCCCAGCATTTT,CASRDGNQPQHF
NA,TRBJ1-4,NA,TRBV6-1,TGTGCCAGCAGTGCCCCGATTGCAACTAATGAAAAACTGTTTTTT,CASSAPIATNEKLFF
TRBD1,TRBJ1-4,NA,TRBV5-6,TGTGCCAGCAGCCGGGACAGGGGGAATGAAAAACTGTTTTTT,CASSRDRGNEKLFF
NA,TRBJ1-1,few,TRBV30,TGTGCCTGGAGTGTACTGGCTGGTGGCACTGAAGCTTTCTTT,CAWSVLAGGTEAFF
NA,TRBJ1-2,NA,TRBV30,TGTGCCTGGAGGGGGGTTAACTATGGCTACACCTTC,CAWRGVNYGYTF
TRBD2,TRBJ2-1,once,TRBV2,TGTGCCAGCAGGGCCGGGACTAGCGGGAGGGACTCCTACAATGAGCAGTTCTTC,CASRAGTSGRDSYNEQFF
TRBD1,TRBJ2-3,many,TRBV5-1,TGCGCCAGCAGGCCCGACAGGGTCACAGATACGCAGTATTTT,CASRPDRVTDTQYF
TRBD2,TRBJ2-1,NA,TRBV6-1,TGTGCCAGCAGTCGGGACTACTCTAGGGCCAATGAGCAGTTCTTC,CASSRDYSRANEQFF
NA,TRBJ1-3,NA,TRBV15,TGTGCCACCAGCAGAGATGGGGATCCCGGAAACACCATATATTTT,CATSRDGDPGNTIYF
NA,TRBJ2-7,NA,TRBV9,TGTGCCAGCAGTCTTCGGAGGGAGACCTACGAGCAGTACTTC,CASSLRRETYEQYF
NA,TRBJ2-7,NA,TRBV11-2,TGTGCCAGCCGCCCCTCGGGAGCTACGTTGCAGTACTTC,CASRPSGATLQYF
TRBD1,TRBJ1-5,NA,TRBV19,TGTGCCAGTACCGATACGGGCAGGGGGTATCAGCCCCAGCATTTT,CASTDTGRGYQPQHF
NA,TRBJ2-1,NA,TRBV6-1,TGTGCCAGCAGTGAGAGAGGTAGGGGTTCCTACAATGAGCAGTTCTTC,CASSERGRGSYNEQFF
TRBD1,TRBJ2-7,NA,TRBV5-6,TGTGCCAGCAGCTTGGCCAGGGCAGGGGGCTTCGAGCAGTACTTC,CASSLARAGGFEQYF
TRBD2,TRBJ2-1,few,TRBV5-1,TGCGCCAGCAGCGAAGCGGGAGGCCGCTCCTATGAGCAGTTCTTC,CASSEAGGRSYEQFF
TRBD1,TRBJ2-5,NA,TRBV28,TGTGCCAGCAGTACACCTAGGGGGACAGGGGGCCGGGAGACCCAGTACTTC,CASSTPRGTGGRETQYF
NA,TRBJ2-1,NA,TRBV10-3,TGTGCCCTAAGGGGGGAGTCCCCCAATGAGCAGTTCTTC,CALRGESPNEQFF
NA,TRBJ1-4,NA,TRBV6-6,TGTGCCAGCTGCGGGAATGAAAAACTGTTTTTT,CASCGNEKLFF
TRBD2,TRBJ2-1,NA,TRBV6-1,TGTGCCAGCAGTGGCCGATTAGCGGGCTCCTACAATGAGCAGTTCTTC,CASSGRLAGSYNEQFF
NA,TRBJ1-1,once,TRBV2,TGTGCCAGCAGAACAGGGCTCACTGAAGCTTTCTTT,CASRTGLTEAFF
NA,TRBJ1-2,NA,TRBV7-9,TGTGCCAGCAGCTCCACCCAGGGGCGAATTTTTTACACCTTC,CASSSTQGRIFYTF
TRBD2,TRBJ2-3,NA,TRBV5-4,TGTGCCAGCAGCTTGGCTAGCGGGAGCGGGGATACGCAGTATTTT,CASSLASGSGDTQYF
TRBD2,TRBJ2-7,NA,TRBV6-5,TGTGCCAGCAGTTACTCCCAGACTAGCCCGGAGCAGTACTTC,CASSYSQTSPEQYF
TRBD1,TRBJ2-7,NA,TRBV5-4,TGTGCCAGCAGCTTGGTCGGGACAGCGATGAGCTCCTACGAGCAGTACTTC,CASSLVGTAMSSYEQYF
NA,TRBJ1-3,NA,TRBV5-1,TGCGCCAGCAGCTTGGACGATAGGGGAAATTCTGGAAACACCATATATTTT,CASSLDDRGNSGNTIYF
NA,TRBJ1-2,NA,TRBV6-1,TGTGCCAGTCTAACTCAGGGGTTTAACTATGGCTACACCTTC,CASLTQGFNYGYTF
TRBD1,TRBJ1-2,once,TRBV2,TGTGCCACCTCAGGACAGGGGGGAAGTGGCTACACCTTC,CATSGQGGSGYTF
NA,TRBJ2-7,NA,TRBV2,TGTGCCGCAGGAGGAACCTACGAGCAGTACTTC,CAAGGTYEQYF
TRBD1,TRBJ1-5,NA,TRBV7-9,TGTGCCAGCAGCCCGACAGGGAATCAGCCCCAGCATTTT,CASSPTGNQPQHF
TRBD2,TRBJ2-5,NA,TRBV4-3,TGCGCCAGCAGCCAAGATAGGGGACTAGCGGGCCAAGAGACCCAGTACTTC,CASSQDRGLAGQETQYF
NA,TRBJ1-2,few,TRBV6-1,TGTGCCAGCAGTGAAGACGGCGGGGGCTATGGCTACACCTTC,CASSEDGGGYGYTF
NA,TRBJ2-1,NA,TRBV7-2,TGTGCCAGCAGCATGGACAGAAACAATGAGCAGTTCTTC,CASSMDRNNEQFF
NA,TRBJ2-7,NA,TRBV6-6,TGTGCCAGCAGCGGACTTAGCTCCTACGAGCAGTACTTC,CASSGLSSYEQYF
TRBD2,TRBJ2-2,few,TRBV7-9,TGTGCCAGCAGCGTAGCGGGAGAGGATCATACCGGGGAGCTGTTTTTT,CASSVAGEDHTGELFF
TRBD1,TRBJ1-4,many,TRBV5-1,TGCGCCAGCAGCTTGGGACAGGGGGCTGAAAAACTGTTTTTT,CASSLGQGAEKLFF
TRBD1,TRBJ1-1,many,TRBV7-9,TGTGCCAGCAGCCCGGGACAGACCATGAACACTGAAGCTTTCTTT,CASSPGQTMNTEAFF
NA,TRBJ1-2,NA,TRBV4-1,TGCGCCAGCAGCCAACCTATCCAAGGACAGTTAAACTATGGCTACACCTTC,CASSQPIQGQLNYGYTF
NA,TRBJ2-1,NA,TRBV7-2,TGTGCCAGCAGCTTTACGTCGGAAAACAATGAGCAGTTCTTC,CASSFTSENNEQFF
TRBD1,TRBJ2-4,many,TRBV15,TGTGCCACCAGCAGAGAGGCAGGGGGAGCCAAAAACATTCAGTACTTC,CATSREAGGAKNIQYF
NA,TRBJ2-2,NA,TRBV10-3,TGTGCCATCAGTGGAAGCGGGGAGCTGTTTTTT,CAISGSGELFF
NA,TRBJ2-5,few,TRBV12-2,TGTGCAAGTCGCTTGCGGGAGGGCCCTCGGGCGGAGACCCAGTACTTC,CASRLREGPRAETQYF
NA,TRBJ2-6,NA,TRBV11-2,TGTGCCAGCATCCCGGTGACTGGGGCCAACGTCCTGACTTTC,CASIPVTGANVLTF
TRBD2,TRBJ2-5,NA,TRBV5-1,TGCGCCAGCAGCTTATGGACTAGCGGGAGTGGGCAAGAGACCCAGTACTTC,CASSLWTSGSGQETQYF
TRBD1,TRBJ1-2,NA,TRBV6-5,TGTGCCAGCAGTTACTCGATCCCAGGGGGCCAGTATGGCTACACCTTC,CASSYSIPGGQYGYTF
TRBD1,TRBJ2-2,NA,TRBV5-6,TGTGCCAGCAGCTTGGCGGGAGACAGGGGGCAGGTCGGGGAGCTGTTTTTT,CASSLAGDRGQVGELFF
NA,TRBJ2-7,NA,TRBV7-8,TGTGCCAGCAGCCCCGATAACCCCTACGAGCAGTACTTC,CASSPDNPYEQYF
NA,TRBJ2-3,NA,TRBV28,TGTGCCAGCAGTTTGCAGGGAACAGATACGCAGTATTTT,CASSLQGTDTQYF
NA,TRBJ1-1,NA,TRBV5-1,TGCGCCAGCAGCTTGTTTCTGAACACTGAAGCTTTCTTT,CASSLFLNTEAFF
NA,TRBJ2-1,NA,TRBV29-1,TGCAGCGTTCGAGTTGCGGGGATTTACAATGAGCAGTTCTTC,CSVRVAGIYNEQFF
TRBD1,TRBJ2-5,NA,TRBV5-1,TGCGCCAGCAGCTTGACAGGGGGGATACAAGAGACCCAGTACTTC,CASSLTGGIQETQYF
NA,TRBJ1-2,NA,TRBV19,TGTGCCAGTAGTCTCACCCCACCGGGAGGGGGGGGGTATGGCTACACCTTC,CASSLTPPGGGGYGYTF
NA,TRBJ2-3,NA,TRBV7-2,TGTGCCAGCAGCATCACCGGGACACTCACAGATACGCAGTATTTT,CASSITGTLTDTQYF
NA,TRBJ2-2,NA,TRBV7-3,TGTGCCAGCAGCAAACATGACTTAAACACCGGGGAGCTGTTTTTT,CASSKHDLNTGELFF
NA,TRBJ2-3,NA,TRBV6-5,TGTGCCAGCAGACCCCCCGGGACAGATACGCAGTATTTT,CASRPPGTDTQYF
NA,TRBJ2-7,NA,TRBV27,TGTGCCAGCAGTTTATTCGGGACCGCCTACGAGCAGTACTTC,CASSLFGTAYEQYF